The 4 T cell receptor beta chains below were found in one sample sequenced in a study of blood T cell repertoires in COVID-19. Sequenced by immunoSEQ multiplex PCR; TCRdb stores in-frame clones only, minus some. The sample includes 300,000 to 400,000 clones, over 80% of them seen just once. The sequencing input was PBMCs or T cells enriched from blood (not recorded which). The receptors derive from a man aged 25 to 45 who had recovered from COVID-19.

This chain connects TRBV5-1 to TRBJ2-7, with D possibly being TRBD1 (5 bases). CDR3 length equals 15 residues. In germline, CDR1 is SGHRS, CDR2 YFSETQ. V was clipped by 3 bases and J by 3 bases, with 16 bases between them. CDR3 bases: TGCGCCAGCAGCTCCTCCTCCAGGGAACTCTACGAGCAGTACTTC. It is translated as CASSSSSRELYEQYF. Full variable domain (outside the CDR3, taken from reference TRBV5-1 and TRBJ2-7): KAGVTQTPRYLIKTRGQQVTLSCSPISGHRSVSWYQQTPGQGLQFLFEYFSETQRNKGNFPGRFSGRQFSNSRSEMNVSTLELGDSALYLCASSSSSRELYEQYFGPGTRLTVT.

CDR3 coding DNA: TGTGCCAGTAACCCAAGCGGGACCGCGGGGACCCAGTACTTC. Amino acid sequence: CASNPSGTAGTQYF. The chain uses TRBV19 and TRBJ2-5; 7 bases map to TRBD2. CDR1 and CDR2 (germline): LNHDA, SQIVND (reference sequence). Trimming took 7 bases from V and 7 from J; bases not matched to a gene: 12. The CDR3 runs to 14 residues.

This clone showed up just once. V gene TRBV7-6 combines with J gene TRBJ1-6; D remains ambiguous. The germline V gene has CDR1 SGHVS and CDR2 FNYEAQ. This CDR3 has 16 residues. V lost 4 bases, J lost 4 bases, and 14 bases lay in between. CDR3 nucleotides: TGTGCCAGCAGCTCTAGTATGAGCGGTTATAATTCACCCCTCCACTTT. Residues: CASSSSMSGYNSPLHF.

This rearrangement joins TRBV5-4 to TRBJ2-5; D is possibly TRBD2 (5 bases). V gave up 6 bases and J gave up 5 bases, with 17 bases separating them. Germline CDR1 reads SGHNT; CDR2 reads YYREEE (reference sequence). The CDR3 has 14 residues. In DNA, the CDR3 is TGTGCCAGCAAACTGGGCTCAGAGCGGGAGACCCAGTACTTC. It is translated as CASKLGSERETQYF.